The rows below give T cell receptor beta chains drawn from one sample of a study of blood T cells in healthy people across ages. TCRdb re-analysed the 5' RACE reads in MiXCR, keeping a single row per CDR3 protein. The sample holds more than 1,000,000 distinct CDR3 sequences, approximately 25% seen once. A further study also used this sample, focusing on T cells of mothers and their children.

Source material: blood. These receptors were collected from a girl aged 2 to 9 in good health. Each CDR3 is given with its conserved first and last residue. The D gene is left open where the match is weak. A clone size is listed for some rows: how often the clone was seen (once, few, many), or a class if it is expanded.

abundance,v_gene,j_gene,d_gene,CDR3nt,CDR3aa
few,TRBV6-1,TRBJ2-7,TRBD2,TGTGCCAGCAGTCCCCCGGGACTAGCGGGTAGGCACGAGCAGTACTTC,CASSPPGLAGRHEQYF
NA,TRBV25-1,TRBJ2-2,NA,TGTGCCAGCAGTGAGATCCAGGTGGGGGACACCGGGGAGCTGTTTTTT,CASSEIQVGDTGELFF
few,TRBV28,TRBJ1-1,NA,TGTGCCAGCAGTTTAATTAGGCACCAGGGTGAAGCTTTCTTT,CASSLIRHQGEAFF
NA,TRBV25-1,TRBJ2-1,NA,TGTGCCAGCAGTAGAAGGTTCCTTGGGTCCTACAATGAGCAGTTCTTC,CASSRRFLGSYNEQFF
NA,TRBV9,TRBJ2-2,TRBD2,TGTGCCAGCAGCGTTGCTAGCGGGATTCGCACCGGGGAGCTGTTTTTT,CASSVASGIRTGELFF
NA,TRBV9,TRBJ2-7,TRBD1,TGTGCCAGCAGCGTAGCCGGGACAGACATGGAGCAGTACTTC,CASSVAGTDMEQYF
NA,TRBV7-9,TRBJ2-7,NA,TGTGCCAGCAGCTCCGGTCTCGACAACGAGCAGTACTTC,CASSSGLDNEQYF
NA,TRBV29-1,TRBJ1-1,NA,TGCGGCGTTGGGCAGCCGATTATGAACACTGAAGCTTTCTTT,CGVGQPIMNTEAFF
NA,TRBV5-1,TRBJ2-2,TRBD1,TGCGCCAGCAGCTTTGACAGGGGCAACACCGGGGAGCTGTTTTTT,CASSFDRGNTGELFF
NA,TRBV20-1,TRBJ1-6,TRBD1,TGCAGTGCAAGGGACAGTAATTCACCCCTCCACTTT,CSARDSNSPLHF
few,TRBV6-5,TRBJ2-5,NA,TGTGCCAGCAGAGAGAGCGGCCCCGGGTTGCAAACCCAGTACTTC,CASRESGPGLQTQYF
NA,TRBV9,TRBJ2-1,TRBD2,TGTGCCAGCAGCGTAGGTGGGAGCGGGGGGGCGGGTAATGAGCAGTTCTTC,CASSVGGSGGAGNEQFF
few,TRBV20-1,TRBJ1-2,NA,TGCAGTGCCAGAGTTCCGGCGGGAACTAACTATGGCTACACCTTC,CSARVPAGTNYGYTF
few,TRBV20-1,TRBJ2-1,NA,TGCAGTGCTAGAGATGGGCGACCCACAAGGGAGGAGCAGTTCTTC,CSARDGRPTREEQFF
many,TRBV5-1,TRBJ2-3,NA,TGCGCCAGCAGCTTGGATCTCGGAGATACGCAGTATTTT,CASSLDLGDTQYF
NA,TRBV7-2,TRBJ2-7,NA,TGTGCCAGCAGCTTATCCCGCTTTGGGTCCTACGAGCAGTACTTC,CASSLSRFGSYEQYF
NA,TRBV12-3/TRBV12-4,TRBJ1-5,NA,TGTGCCAGCAGTTTAGGCAAGCCCCAGCATTTT,CASSLGKPQHF
few,TRBV7-2,TRBJ1-2,NA,TGTGCCAGCACCGGGCGGGGGCTCTATGGCTACACCTTC,CASTGRGLYGYTF
few,TRBV7-2,TRBJ1-1,NA,TGTGCCAGCAGCCCCGACCCTAACGGGATGAACACTGAAGCTTTCTTT,CASSPDPNGMNTEAFF
NA,TRBV27,TRBJ2-3,NA,TGTGCCAGCAGTTTAATTAGGATGAGCACAGATACGCAGTATTTT,CASSLIRMSTDTQYF
NA,TRBV29-1,TRBJ2-1,TRBD2,TGCAGCGTTGTAAGAGCGGGAGGGCCCGATGAGCAGTTCTTC,CSVVRAGGPDEQFF
NA,TRBV24-1,TRBJ2-3,NA,TGTGCCACCAGTGATCTCCCCGCAGATACGCAGTATTTT,CATSDLPADTQYF
few,TRBV5-1,TRBJ1-1,NA,TGCGCCAGCAGCCTACGAACCGGGGGGACTGAAGCTTTCTTT,CASSLRTGGTEAFF
NA,TRBV4-1,TRBJ2-7,TRBD1,TGCGCCAGCAGCCCCGCTCTAACCGGGACAGGCTTCTCCTACGAGCAGTACTTC,CASSPALTGTGFSYEQYF
NA,TRBV9,TRBJ2-7,NA,TGTGCCAGCAGCGGATCCACAGGGTACAAGCAGTACTTC,CASSGSTGYKQYF
NA,TRBV12-3/TRBV12-4,TRBJ1-2,NA,TGTGCCAGCAGTTTGGTACCCACCGGAGTCTTCTATGGCTACACCTTC,CASSLVPTGVFYGYTF
NA,TRBV12-3/TRBV12-4,TRBJ1-4,NA,TGTGCCAGCAGTTCCTCCCCCAGCGGGGAAAAACTGTTTTTT,CASSSSPSGEKLFF
NA,TRBV3-1,TRBJ2-5,NA,TGTGCCAGCAGCCACCTTCCCTCCCCAGAGACCCAGTACTTC,CASSHLPSPETQYF
few,TRBV5-1,TRBJ2-7,NA,TGCGCCCTGGGCCGCTACGAGCAGTACTTC,CALGRYEQYF
once,TRBV4-1,TRBJ2-2,NA,TGCGCCAGCAGCAGAGATCGAGCGGTAGACACCGGGGAGCTGTTTTTT,CASSRDRAVDTGELFF
NA,TRBV20-1,TRBJ2-5,NA,TGCAGTGCTAGAGATCTGAGAAGTCAAGAGACCCAGTACTTC,CSARDLRSQETQYF
few,TRBV2,TRBJ1-2,NA,TGTGCCAGCAGTGAAGTCCCATTAGTCTCCTACGGCTACACCTTC,CASSEVPLVSYGYTF
NA,TRBV20-1,TRBJ1-4,NA,TGCAGTGCTAGAGACCTTACTAATGAAAAACTGTTTTTT,CSARDLTNEKLFF
NA,TRBV7-3,TRBJ2-7,NA,TGTGCCAGCAGCCCAAATCAGGGGGGGCACGAGCAGTACTTC,CASSPNQGGHEQYF